This T cell receptor beta chain came from a study of tumor and adjacent non-tumor tissue in lung cancer. Study as a whole: The patients, 10 men and 5 or 6 women, were about 30 to 85 with stage I to III disease.

Trimming stripped 7 bases from V and 6 bases from J, with 16 bases between. CDR3 size: 15 residues. Germline V gene data show CDR1 as MDHEN and CDR2 as SYDVKM. Turning to this clonotype: Its antigen is not known.

Whole-study results and caveats: Tumor tissue had significantly higher TCR diversity than normal lung.

TCRbeta libraries were built with three rounds of nested PCR, modified from ARM-PCR. TCRdb ran MiXCR on the multiplex PCR reads and lists one entry per CDR3 protein. Of roughly 43,000 distinct CDR3 sequences in the sample, less than 65% are singletons; the top ten hold 45% to 50%. RNA was extracted from bulk tissue without any cell sorting. More than 3 cm separated this lung sample from the edge of the tumor. Donors were chemotherapy-naive, newly diagnosed lung cancer surgical patients in China, August–late 2014. Sequenced input: distant non-tumor lung tissue. The rearrangement links TRBV28 to TRBJ1-6; tentative D call: TRBD1 (6 bases). This clonotype was obtained from a middle-aged man with non-small cell lung cancer. The CDR3 protein is CASTTGTPPNSPLHF. In nucleotides, the CDR3 is TGTGCCAGCACTACTGGGACACCCCCTAATTCACCCCTCCACTTT.